Shown below are 13 T cell receptor beta chains from a single sample sequenced in a study of OX40 agonist ivuxolimab in advanced cancers. Generated by immunoSEQ multiplex PCR, the TCRdb table keeps only in-frame clones and is missing some. This sample carries about 84,000 clones, roughly 89% of them seen once, and the ten largest clones take about 0.2%. Sequenced here: CD4+ or CD8+ T cells sorted from blood, sampled in a trial of the OX40 agonist ivuxolimab. The receptor set was obtained from an adult with an advanced solid tumor such as melanoma, head and neck, liver or kidney cancer.

This chain uses TRBV28 with TRBJ2-2, with D perhaps matching TRBD1 (6 bases). This CDR3 has 14 residues. V gave up 6 bases and J gave up 4 bases, with 12 bases separating them. The germline V gene encodes CDR1 MDHEN and CDR2 SYDVKM. CDR3 coding DNA: TGTGCCAGCAGAACAAGGACAGCCACCGGGGAGCTGTTTTTT. Protein: CASRTRTATGELFF.

The rearrangement uses TRBV9 and TRBJ1-1; 7 nucleotides line up with TRBD1. Unmatched junction bases numbered 5, after V lost 1 base and J lost 5 bases. The CDR3 has 14 residues. In germline, CDR1 is SGDLS, CDR2 YYNGEE. The DNA for the CDR3 is TGTGCCAGCAGCGTAAGACAGGGTGGGACTGAAGCTTTCTTT. Its translation is CASSVRQGGTEAFF.

This rearrangement joins TRBV25-1 to TRBJ2-2, with 8 bases matching TRBD1. The CDR3 has 16 amino acids. Trimming at V came to 1 base and at J to 1 base, leaving 2 bases not matched to a gene. Germline V gives CDR1 MGHDK, CDR2 SYGVNS. The DNA for the CDR3 is TGTGCCAGCAGTGAATGGGGGACAGGGAACACCGGGGAGCTGTTTTTT. Encoded protein: CASSEWGTGNTGELFF.

This clone was detected only a few times. The chain has TRBV7-3 and TRBJ2-7; TRBD1 might be the D (6 bases). The CDR3 contains 13 residues. Germline-derived CDR1 and CDR2 are SGHTA and FQGTGA. V was cut by 5 bases and J by 5 bases, with 13 bases left in between. The CDR3 coding sequence is TGTGCCAGCAGCGTTACAGGGACCCACGAGCAGTACTTC. Translation: CASSVTGTHEQYF. Complete variable domain (other parts from reference TRBV7-3 and TRBJ2-7): GAGVSQTPSNKVTEKGKYVELRCDPISGHTALYWYRQSLGQGPEFLIYFQGTGAADDSGLPNDRFFAVRPEGSVSTLKIQRTERGDSAVYLCASSVTGTHEQYFGPGTRLTVT.

The chain combines TRBV5-5 with TRBJ1-5; maybe TRBD1 (5 bases). This CDR3 is 16 amino acids long. The germline V gene encodes CDR1 SGHKS and CDR2 YYEKEE (reference sequence). Trimming shortened V by 0 bases and J by 2 bases, and 12 bases separated the two germline ends. The CDR3 DNA reads as TGTGCCAGCAGCTTGGAATGGGGACGGGGCAATCAGCCCCAGCATTTT. It codes for CASSLEWGRGNQPQHF.

The chain recombines TRBV5-4 with TRBJ1-4; D uncertain. The CDR3 contains 12 residues. Germline CDR1 is SGHNT and CDR2 is YYREEE (reference sequence). Trimming removed 4 bases from V and 7 bases from J, with 8 bases in between. The CDR3 sequence: CASSGFGEKLFF. DNA for the CDR3: TGTGCCAGCAGCGGATTCGGTGAAAAACTGTTTTTT.

The J gene is TRBJ1-6, the V gene TRBV7-8; D is unresolved. Trimming took 10 bases from V and 3 from J, leaving 13 bases between them. Germline V gene lookup returns CDR1 SGHVS and CDR2 FQNEAQ. This CDR3 is built from 14 residues. CDR3: CATKVRDYNSPLHF. The CDR3, as DNA: TGTGCCACCAAGGTTCGGGACTATAATTCACCCCTCCACTTT. Supplemented by reference TRBV7-8 and TRBJ1-6, the full variable domain reads GAGVSQSPRYKVAKRGQDVALRCDPISGHVSLFWYQQALGQGPEFLTYFQNEAQLDKSGLPSDRFFAERPEGSVSTLKIQRTQQEDSAVYLCATKVRDYNSPLHFGNGTRLTVT.

Only a few counts were recorded for this clone. The chain couples TRBV2 to TRBJ2-7; the D is unclear. This CDR3 comprises 12 residues. Germline V lookup: CDR1 SNHLY, CDR2 FYNNEI. The V end lost 7 bases, the J end lost 3 bases, and 10 bases lay between the germline ends. The CDR3 sequence: CASISRGYEQYV. The CDR3 bases are TGTGCCAGCATAAGTCGCGGCTACGAGCAGTACGTC.

The V call is TRBV27, the J call TRBJ2-7; weak D call: TRBD1 (6 bases). From germline, CDR1 is MNHEY and CDR2 SMNVEV (reference sequence). V was clipped by 2 bases and J by 6 bases, with 11 bases between them. The CDR3 is made up of 13 amino acids. DNA for the CDR3: TGTGCCAGCAGTTTAGCAGGGGTCGGCGAGCAGTACTTC. The encoded protein is CASSLAGVGEQYF.

This chain links TRBV11-3 with TRBJ2-5; a possible D gene is TRBD2 (6 bases). Germline loops: CDR1 SGHNT, CDR2 YENEEA. This CDR3 spans 15 amino acids. V was shortened by 3 bases and J by 3 bases, with 14 bases between the two germline ends. The CDR3, as DNA: TGTGCCAGCAGCTTGGGGAGGCGGGGTGAAGAGACCCAGTACTTC. Its protein product is CASSLGRRGEETQYF.

This clone was counted a single time. The chain employs TRBV27 and TRBJ2-5; TRBD2 is a possible D gene (6 bases). V was pared by 0 bases and J by 5 bases, with 16 bases between. CDR3 length: 16 residues. Per the germline V gene, CDR1 is MNHEY and CDR2 is SMNVEV (reference sequence). CDR3 loop: CASSLSWTTQEETQYF. For the CDR3, the DNA is TGTGCCAGCAGTTTATCGTGGACTACCCAGGAGGAGACCCAGTACTTC.

The rearrangement joins TRBV19 to TRBJ2-2; D perhaps matches TRBD1 (5 bases). Germline CDR1 and CDR2: LNHDA and SQIVND (reference sequence). CDR3 size: 19 residues. The V and J ends lost 3 bases and 2 bases respectively, with 22 bases between them. The CDR3 loop reads CASSIVLIWQGLNTGELFF. The CDR3 region has the DNA TGTGCCAGTAGTATCGTATTAATATGGCAGGGCCTTAACACCGGGGAGCTGTTTTTT.

The chain has TRBV7-9 and TRBJ1-5; no definite D call. Germline-derived CDR1 and CDR2 are SEHNR and FQNEAQ (reference sequence). With 7 bases removed from V and 0 bases from J, the gap between germline ends came to 10 bases. The CDR3 loop spans 14 amino acids. In DNA, the CDR3 is TGTGCCAGCACCCCGGGGAATAGCAATCAGCCCCAGCATTTT. It encodes CASTPGNSNQPQHF.